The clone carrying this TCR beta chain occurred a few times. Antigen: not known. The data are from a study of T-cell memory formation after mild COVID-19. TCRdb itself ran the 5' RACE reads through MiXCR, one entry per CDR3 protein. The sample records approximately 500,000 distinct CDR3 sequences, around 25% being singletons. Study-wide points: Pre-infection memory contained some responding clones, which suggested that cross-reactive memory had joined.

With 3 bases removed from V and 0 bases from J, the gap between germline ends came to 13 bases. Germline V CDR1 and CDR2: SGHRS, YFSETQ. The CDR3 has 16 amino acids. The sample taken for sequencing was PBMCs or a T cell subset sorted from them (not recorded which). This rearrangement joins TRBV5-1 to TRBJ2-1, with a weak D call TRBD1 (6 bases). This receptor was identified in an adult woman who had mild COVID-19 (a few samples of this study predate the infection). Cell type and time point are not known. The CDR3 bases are TGCGCCAGCAGCTCCACAGGGAAGAGCTCCTACAATGAGCAGTTCTTC. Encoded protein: CASSSTGKSSYNEQFF.